A selection of T cell receptor beta chains follows, all from one sample in a study of radiotherapy plus CTLA-4 blockade in lung cancer. Data came from immunoSEQ multiplex PCR; TCRdb stores just in-frame clones and leaves some out. This table holds more than 90,000 clones, roughly 77% found once. The sample in question was peripheral blood, obtained from a patient treated with radiotherapy plus ipilimumab. These receptors all stem from a human donor with non-small cell lung cancer that progressed on radiotherapy plus ipilimumab. Some clones in this sample may be carry-over from other donors' samples. The CDR3 runs from the conserved cysteine through the conserved F or W. D genes are given only for firm matches. Rows give clone size only sometimes, using once, few, many, or a class for an expanded clone.

-,TRBJ1-1,-,TRBV4-2,TGTGCCAGCAGAGTACGGGGGCTGGATACTGAAGCTTTCTTT,CASRVRGLDTEAFF
-,TRBJ2-3,-,TRBV4-3,TGCGCCAGCAGCCAAGATCTGGGGGACACAGATACGCAGTATTTT,CASSQDLGDTDTQYF
-,TRBJ2-2,-,TRBV2,TGTGCCAGCAGCCAGGACATCACCGGGGAGCTGTTTTTT,CASSQDITGELFF
-,TRBJ1-5,-,TRBV4-3,TGCGCCAGCAGCCCAGTCCTGGGGAGCAATCAGCCCCAGCATTTT,CASSPVLGSNQPQHF
-,TRBJ1-1,-,TRBV2,TGTGCCAGCAGTGCCATGGGACCTATGAACACTGAAGCTTTCTTT,CASSAMGPMNTEAFF
-,TRBJ1-6,-,TRBV30,TGTGCCTGGAGTGGGGGGTCAGGAATATCACCCCTCCACTTT,CAWSGGSGISPLHF
TRBD1,TRBJ2-7,-,TRBV7-3,TGTGCCAGCAGCTTAGTAAGGCTCCCGGGACAGCCATCCTACGAGCAGTACTTC,CASSLVRLPGQPSYEQYF
TRBD1,TRBJ2-7,once,TRBV30,TGTGCCGAGGGGACAGGGGGTTCCTACGAGCAGTACTTC,CAEGTGGSYEQYF
-,TRBJ2-3,few,TRBV7-9,TGTGCCAGCAGCCGATACACAGATACGCAGTATTTT,CASSRYTDTQYF
TRBD1,TRBJ1-2,-,TRBV14,TGTGCCAGCAGCCAGGGGACAGGGAGAGCCTATGGCTACACCTTC,CASSQGTGRAYGYTF
-,TRBJ1-1,-,TRBV14,TGTGCCAGCAGCCAAGGTGTTAGGGACACTGAAGCTTTCTTT,CASSQGVRDTEAFF
TRBD1,TRBJ1-5,few,TRBV7-8,TGTGCCAGCAGCTCCCGGACAGGTGACAATCAGCCCCAGCATTTT,CASSSRTGDNQPQHF
-,TRBJ1-1,-,TRBV2,TGTGCCAGCATGAAGGCATCGACAGGGAACACTGAAGCTTTCTTT,CASMKASTGNTEAFF
-,TRBJ1-5,few,TRBV5-8,TGTGCCAGCAGCTTGTTACCCTCGGCTGCTAGCAATCAGCCCCAGCATTTT,CASSLLPSAASNQPQHF
TRBD1,TRBJ2-7,-,TRBV6-6,TGTGCCAGCACCAGGGACAGGGGGATCGGCGAGCAGTACTTC,CASTRDRGIGEQYF
-,TRBJ1-1,-,TRBV29-1,TGCAGCGTTAGTATAGAGGGGACTGAAGCTTTCTTT,CSVSIEGTEAFF
-,TRBJ1-2,-,TRBV11-2,TGTGCCAGCAGCTTTAATTCCCGGACGAATGGCTACACCTTC,CASSFNSRTNGYTF
-,TRBJ1-2,-,TRBV4-3,TGCGCCAGCAGCCAGGGTGGGACGGCGAGCTATGGCTACACCTTC,CASSQGGTASYGYTF
-,TRBJ2-7,-,TRBV5-4,TGTGCCAGCAGCTCAGGACACAATCAAGTCTACGAGCAGTACTTC,CASSSGHNQVYEQYF
-,TRBJ2-2,once,TRBV14,TGTGCCAGCAGCCAATGGGGCTGGAACACCGGGGAGCTGTTTTTT,CASSQWGWNTGELFF
-,TRBJ2-3,few,TRBV7-2,TGTGCCAGCAGCTTAATCTCCCCAGATACGCAGTATTTT,CASSLISPDTQYF
TRBD1,TRBJ1-4,-,TRBV7-2,TGTGCCAGCAGCCATGGGACAGGGGATGAAAAACTGTTTTTT,CASSHGTGDEKLFF
TRBD2,TRBJ2-3,-,TRBV5-4,TGTGCCAGCGGACTACGGGGGGGAGATACGCAGTATTTT,CASGLRGGDTQYF
-,TRBJ1-1,-,TRBV15,TGTGCCACCAGCAGAGATCAGACGGGTCGGTTGGGAGCTTTCTTT,CATSRDQTGRLGAFF
-,TRBJ1-2,-,TRBV5-1,TGCGCCAGCAGCACTGGACAGATAAACTATGGCTACACCTTC,CASSTGQINYGYTF